This T cell receptor beta chain was identified in a study of T cell responses to AZD1222 COVID-19 vaccine. Profiling relied on immunoSEQ multiplex PCR, and the TCRdb table lists in-frame clones only, not all of them. In the table there are about 120,000 clones, approximately 90% of which are singletons. CDR1 and CDR2 (germline): LGHNA, YSLEER. This CDR3 spans 19 amino acids. Trimming at V came to 0 bases and at J to 4 bases, leaving 13 bases not matched to a gene. Study-wide findings and caveats: Mostly white British, mostly female donors; authors suggested clonal diversity may be underestimated.

The table lists this clone with a count of one. Its antigen is undetermined. J is TRBJ2-2 and V is TRBV4-3; TRBD2 agrees at 8 bases. The sample consisted of peripheral blood, taken on day 0 of AZD1222 vaccination. The sequence came from an adult in good health. The CDR3 nucleotides are TGCGCCAGCAGCCAAGAATCCCCAGCCGGGAGGGCGGTCACCGGGGAGCTGTTTTTT. Protein product: CASSQESPAGRAVTGELFF.